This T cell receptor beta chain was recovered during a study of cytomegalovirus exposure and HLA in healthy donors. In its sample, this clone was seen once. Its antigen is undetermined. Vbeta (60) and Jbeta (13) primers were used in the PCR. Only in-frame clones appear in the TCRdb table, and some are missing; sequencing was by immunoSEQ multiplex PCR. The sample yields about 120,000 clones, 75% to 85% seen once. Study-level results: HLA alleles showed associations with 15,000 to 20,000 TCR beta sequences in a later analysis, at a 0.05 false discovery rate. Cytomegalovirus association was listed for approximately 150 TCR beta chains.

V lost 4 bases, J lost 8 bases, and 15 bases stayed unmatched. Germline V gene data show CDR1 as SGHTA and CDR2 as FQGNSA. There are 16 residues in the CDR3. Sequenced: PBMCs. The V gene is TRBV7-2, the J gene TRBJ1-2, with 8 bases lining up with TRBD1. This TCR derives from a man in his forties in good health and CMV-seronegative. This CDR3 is CASSYNLPGTGGGYTF. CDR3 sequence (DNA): TGTGCCAGCAGCTATAACCTACCCGGGACAGGAGGGGGCTACACCTTC.